This T cell receptor beta chain was profiled in a study of vaccination effects on CD4 cells after COVID-19. About the study: Vaccination followed sampling of two convalescent patients by 16 days and one week respectively.

The V segment lost 2 bases and the J segment 5 bases; nucleotides outside the gene matches: 4. CDR1 LGHDT and CDR2 YNNKEL come from the germline V gene (reference sequence). The CDR3 length is 15 residues. Profiling relied on immunoSEQ multiplex PCR, and the TCRdb table lists in-frame clones only, not all of them. The table has 40,000 to 55,000 clones, roughly 74% seen once. Whole-study results and caveats: By a late point after vaccination, infection- and vaccine-induced clones had shrunk markedly through clonal contraction.

Investigators separated out CD4+ T cells once around 11 days of culture had passed. From March to December 2020, the person had a SARS-CoV-2 infection that was confirmed by PCR. Days 3 and 7 were when half the medium was replaced with IL-2 medium. This clone showed up just once. Its antigen is not known. The specimen comprised CD4+ T cells from PBMCs cultured without peptide, sampled before COVID-19 vaccination. The gene calls are TRBV3-1 (or the pseudogene TRBV3-2) and TRBJ2-7; TRBD1 aligns across 12 bases. The sequence was obtained from a human donor who had a prior SARS-CoV-2 infection. CDR3 sequence (DNA): TGTGCCAGCAGCCAATTTGGGACAGGGGGCGACGAGCAGTACTTC. Protein product: CASSQFGTGGDEQYF.